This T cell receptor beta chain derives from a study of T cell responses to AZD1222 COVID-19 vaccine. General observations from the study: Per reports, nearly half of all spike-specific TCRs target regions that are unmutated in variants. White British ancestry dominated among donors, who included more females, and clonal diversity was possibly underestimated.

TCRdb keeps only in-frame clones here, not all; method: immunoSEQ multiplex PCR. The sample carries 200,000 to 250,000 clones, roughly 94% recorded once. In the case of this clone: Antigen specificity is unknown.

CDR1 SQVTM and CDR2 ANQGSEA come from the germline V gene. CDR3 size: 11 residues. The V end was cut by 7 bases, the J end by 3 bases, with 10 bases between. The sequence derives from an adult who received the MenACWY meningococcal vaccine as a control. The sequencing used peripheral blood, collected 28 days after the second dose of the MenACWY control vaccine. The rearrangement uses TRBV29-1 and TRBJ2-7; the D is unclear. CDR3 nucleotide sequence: TGCAGCGCTTGGACCGGCTACGAGCAGTACTTC. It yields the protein CSAWTGYEQYF.